This T cell receptor beta chain came from a study of T cell changes during pregnancy in multiple sclerosis. Assay used: immunoSEQ multiplex PCR; TCRdb lists only in-frame clones, some missing. The table shows under 90,000 clones, with around 92% occurring only once. With 4 bases clipped from V and 0 bases from J, the junction kept 3 bases outside the gene matches. Per the germline V gene, CDR1 is MNHNS and CDR2 is SASEGT. This CDR3 contains 15 residues. This sequence was found in a female donor in good health, enrolled as a control in a pregnancy study. The rearrangement joins TRBV6-1 to TRBJ2-7; 10 bases map to TRBD1. The material sequenced was peripheral blood, taken in the second trimester of pregnancy. CDR3 loop: CASSAGTGASYEQYF. In DNA, the CDR3 is TGTGCCAGCAGTGCTGGGACAGGGGCCTCCTACGAGCAGTACTTC.